Listed below are T cell receptor beta chains from one sample, sequenced in a study of OX40 agonist ivuxolimab in advanced cancers. The method was immunoSEQ multiplex PCR; TCRdb's version includes in-frame clones alone and lacks a portion of them. This table holds around 50,000 clones, 85% to 90% found once. The material was CD4+ or CD8+ T cells sorted from blood, obtained in a trial of the OX40 agonist ivuxolimab. The receptors were gathered from an adult with an advanced solid tumor such as melanoma, head and neck, liver or kidney cancer. Both conserved end residues are part of each CDR3. The D gene is left open where the match is weak. Some rows have no size entry. The others give once, few or many, or a class for an expanded clone.

d_call: TRBD1; v_call: TRBV27; j_call: TRBJ2-7; cdr3_length: 16; clone_size: .; cdr3_aa: CASSLIPQGPYGEQYF; cdr3_nt: TGTGCCAGCAGTTTAATCCCACAGGGGCCGTACGGCGAGCAGTACTTC
d_call: .; v_call: TRBV10-3; j_call: TRBJ1-6; cdr3_length: 15; clone_size: .; cdr3_aa: CAISESGWQRSPLHF; cdr3_nt: TGTGCCATCAGTGAGTCGGGGTGGCAGAGGTCACCCCTCCACTTT
d_call: TRBD1; v_call: TRBV5-8; j_call: TRBJ1-5; cdr3_length: 16; clone_size: .; cdr3_aa: CASSELQGLSGQPQHF; cdr3_nt: TGTGCCAGCAGCGAACTACAGGGGTTATCGGGACAGCCCCAGCATTTT
d_call: .; v_call: TRBV28; j_call: TRBJ1-4; cdr3_length: 12; clone_size: .; cdr3_aa: CASSPLREKLFF; cdr3_nt: TGTGCCAGCAGTCCGTTGCGGGAAAAACTGTTTTTT
d_call: TRBD2; v_call: TRBV6-4; j_call: TRBJ2-3; cdr3_length: 15; clone_size: .; cdr3_aa: CASSDYGRASDTQYF; cdr3_nt: TGTGCCAGCAGTGACTACGGGAGGGCCTCGGATACGCAGTATTTT
d_call: .; v_call: TRBV5-1; j_call: TRBJ1-5; cdr3_length: 16; clone_size: .; cdr3_aa: CASSLEAGYGNQPQHF; cdr3_nt: TGCGCCAGCAGCTTGGAGGCGGGGTACGGCAATCAGCCCCAGCATTTT
d_call: TRBD2; v_call: TRBV9; j_call: TRBJ2-7; cdr3_length: 16; clone_size: .; cdr3_aa: CASSVDGTSGAYEQYF; cdr3_nt: TGTGCCAGCAGCGTAGATGGGACTAGCGGTGCCTACGAGCAGTACTTC
d_call: TRBD2; v_call: TRBV13; j_call: TRBJ2-1; cdr3_length: 18; clone_size: .; cdr3_aa: CASSSAGSGRPTYNEQFF; cdr3_nt: TGTGCCAGCAGCTCGGCAGGTAGCGGGAGACCTACCTACAATGAGCAGTTCTTC
d_call: TRBD2; v_call: TRBV19; j_call: TRBJ2-1; cdr3_length: 18; clone_size: .; cdr3_aa: CASSMRGATSGSNNEQFF; cdr3_nt: TGTGCCAGTAGTATGCGCGGGGCGACTAGCGGGTCCAACAATGAGCAGTTCTTC
d_call: .; v_call: TRBV6-1; j_call: TRBJ2-1; cdr3_length: 12; clone_size: once; cdr3_aa: CASSESYNEQFF; cdr3_nt: TGTGCCAGCAGTGAAAGCTACAATGAGCAGTTCTTC
d_call: .; v_call: TRBV11-3; j_call: TRBJ2-2; cdr3_length: 15; clone_size: .; cdr3_aa: CASSLEGGHHGELFF; cdr3_nt: TGTGCCAGCAGCTTAGAGGGGGGCCATCACGGGGAGCTGTTTTTT
d_call: TRBD2; v_call: TRBV7-2; j_call: TRBJ2-7; cdr3_length: 17; clone_size: .; cdr3_aa: CASSPNRPSGRAYEQYF; cdr3_nt: TGTGCCAGCAGCCCCAATCGGCCTAGCGGGAGGGCCTACGAGCAGTACTTC
d_call: TRBD2; v_call: TRBV7-2; j_call: TRBJ2-3; cdr3_length: 12; clone_size: .; cdr3_aa: CASTISGDTQYF; cdr3_nt: TGTGCCAGCACCATTAGCGGGGATACGCAGTATTTT
d_call: .; v_call: TRBV7-9; j_call: TRBJ2-3; cdr3_length: 15; clone_size: .; cdr3_aa: CASSRPGTGSDTQYF; cdr3_nt: TGTGCCAGCAGTAGACCCGGGACTGGGTCAGATACGCAGTATTTT
d_call: .; v_call: TRBV10-1; j_call: TRBJ2-3; cdr3_length: 16; clone_size: .; cdr3_aa: CASSRDLSPSTDTQYF; cdr3_nt: TGCGCCAGCAGTCGGGACCTTAGCCCTAGCACAGATACGCAGTATTTT
d_call: .; v_call: TRBV2; j_call: TRBJ2-3; cdr3_length: 11; clone_size: .; cdr3_aa: CASSVTDTQYF; cdr3_nt: TGTGCCAGCAGTGTAACGGATACGCAGTATTTT
d_call: .; v_call: TRBV18; j_call: TRBJ2-7; cdr3_length: 14; clone_size: .; cdr3_aa: CASSPSSLKGEQYF; cdr3_nt: TGTGCCAGCTCACCAAGTAGCCTGAAGGGCGAGCAGTACTTC
d_call: TRBD1; v_call: TRBV6-4; j_call: TRBJ2-1; cdr3_length: 15; clone_size: .; cdr3_aa: CASSDSWTGTAEQFF; cdr3_nt: TGTGCCAGCAGTGACTCTTGGACAGGGACCGCTGAGCAGTTCTTC
d_call: .; v_call: TRBV9; j_call: TRBJ2-2; cdr3_length: 16; clone_size: once; cdr3_aa: CASSVSRGSNTGELFF; cdr3_nt: TGTGCCAGCAGCGTCTCGCGGGGATCGAACACCGGGGAGCTGTTTTTT
d_call: .; v_call: TRBV7-9; j_call: TRBJ2-1; cdr3_length: 11; clone_size: .; cdr3_aa: CASSNRVEQFF; cdr3_nt: TGTGCCAGCAGCAACAGGGTTGAGCAGTTCTTC
d_call: .; v_call: TRBV11-2; j_call: TRBJ2-7; cdr3_length: 14; clone_size: .; cdr3_aa: CASSLAAVSYEQYF; cdr3_nt: TGTGCCAGCAGCTTAGCGGCGGTTTCCTACGAGCAGTACTTC
d_call: .; v_call: TRBV10-3; j_call: TRBJ2-5; cdr3_length: 14; clone_size: .; cdr3_aa: CAISPTVGEGTQYF; cdr3_nt: TGTGCCATCAGTCCGACTGTCGGTGAGGGGACCCAGTACTTC
d_call: TRBD1; v_call: TRBV5-1; j_call: TRBJ1-5; cdr3_length: 15; clone_size: .; cdr3_aa: CASSLGTGTSGAQHF; cdr3_nt: TGCGCCAGCAGCTTGGGGACAGGGACCTCGGGGGCCCAGCATTTT
d_call: .; v_call: TRBV7-6; j_call: TRBJ2-1; cdr3_length: 16; clone_size: .; cdr3_aa: CASSYPYGSSYNEQFF; cdr3_nt: TGTGCCAGCAGCTACCCCTATGGAAGCTCCTACAATGAGCAGTTCTTC
d_call: .; v_call: TRBV9; j_call: TRBJ2-6; cdr3_length: 17; clone_size: .; cdr3_aa: CASSVAGLSSGANVLTF; cdr3_nt: TGTGCCAGCAGCGTAGCTGGACTGAGCTCTGGGGCCAACGTCCTGACTTTC
d_call: .; v_call: TRBV7-2; j_call: TRBJ1-6; cdr3_length: 15; clone_size: once; cdr3_aa: CASSLVGLLDSPLHF; cdr3_nt: TGTGCCAGCAGCTTAGTGGGGCTACTGGATTCACCCCTCCACTTT
d_call: .; v_call: TRBV7-2; j_call: TRBJ2-7; cdr3_length: 13; clone_size: .; cdr3_aa: CASSTLTRMEQYF; cdr3_nt: TGTGCCAGCAGCACCTTAACTCGAATGGAGCAGTACTTC
d_call: .; v_call: TRBV6-5; j_call: TRBJ1-2; cdr3_length: 14; clone_size: .; cdr3_aa: CASSPLGIGPGYTF; cdr3_nt: TGTGCCAGCAGTCCCCTAGGTATTGGGCCTGGCTACACCTTC
d_call: .; v_call: TRBV30; j_call: TRBJ2-7; cdr3_length: 12; clone_size: once; cdr3_aa: CAWKGFAYEQYF; cdr3_nt: TGTGCCTGGAAAGGGTTCGCCTACGAGCAGTACTTC
d_call: .; v_call: TRBV7-2; j_call: TRBJ1-1; cdr3_length: 13; clone_size: .; cdr3_aa: CASSQDSNTEAFF; cdr3_nt: TGTGCCAGCAGCCAGGACTCGAACACTGAAGCTTTCTTT
d_call: .; v_call: TRBV19; j_call: TRBJ2-1; cdr3_length: 14; clone_size: .; cdr3_aa: CASTSGRGGSEQFF; cdr3_nt: TGTGCCAGCACGAGTGGCAGGGGAGGGAGTGAGCAGTTCTTC
d_call: .; v_call: TRBV19; j_call: TRBJ2-5; cdr3_length: 14; clone_size: .; cdr3_aa: CASSIPTRRETQYF; cdr3_nt: TGTGCCAGTAGTATACCTACCCGACGAGAGACCCAGTACTTC